Presented here are 24 T cell receptor beta chains from one specimen sequenced in a study of molecular identifiers for immune sequencing clone quantification. In TCRdb, the PCR reads were re-called with MiXCR into one record per CDR3 protein. The sample consists of roughly 86,000 distinct CDR3 sequences, roughly 19% of them appearing once. Sequencing was performed on naive CD8+ T cells from blood, with Jurkat cell RNA spiked in. Indicated subset: FACS-sorted CD8+CD4-CCR7+CD45RA+ naive T cells. All receptors come from a human donor in good health. Some libraries in this study had Jurkat cell RNA spiked in.

This clonotype was seen ten or more times. The chain recombines TRBV6-6 with TRBJ1-4; the match to TRBD1 covers 9 bases. The length of the CDR3 is 15 residues. Per the germline V gene, CDR1 is MNHNY and CDR2 is SVGAGI (reference sequence). The V and J ends lost 5 bases and 5 bases, in that order; junction bases with no gene match: 6. This CDR3 reads CASSLPGQGNEKLFF. In nucleotides, the CDR3 is TGTGCCAGCAGTCTTCCGGGACAGGGAAATGAAAAACTGTTTTTT.

This clonotype was seen at least ten times. The rearrangement uses TRBV5-5 and TRBJ2-7, with TRBD1 identical over 7 bases. The CDR3 extends over 14 amino acids. In germline, CDR1 is SGHKS, CDR2 YYEKEE (reference sequence). Losses at the gene ends were 0 bases for V and 4 bases for J; bases not matched to a gene: 4. CDR3 nucleotides: TGTGCCAGCAGCTTGGTTCCAGGGGGATACGAGCAGTACTTC. Residues: CASSLVPGGYEQYF.

This clonotype appeared many times. The rearrangement uses TRBV5-4 and TRBJ2-7; weak D call: TRBD2 (6 bases). The ends were cut back, 0 bases at V and 2 bases at J, with 12 bases in the middle. Per the germline V gene, CDR1 is SGHNT and CDR2 is YYREEE (reference sequence). The CDR3 has 15 residues. In DNA form, the CDR3 reads TGTGCCAGCAGCTTGGCGGGGGACCCTCCCTACGAGCAGTACTTC. Its protein is CASSLAGDPPYEQYF. Full variable domain (outside the CDR3, taken from reference TRBV5-4 and TRBJ2-7): ETGVTQSPTHLIKTRGQQVTLRCSSQSGHNTVSWYQQALGQGPQFIFQYYREEENGRGNFPPRFSGLQFPNYSSELNVNALELDDSALYLCASSLAGDPPYEQYFGPGTRLTVT.

In its sample, this clonotype was seen many times. This CDR3 is CASSLVSGLNVVDTQYF. For the CDR3, the DNA is TGTGCCAGCAGCTTAGTGTCGGGTCTGAACGTGGTAGATACGCAGTATTTT. This chain connects TRBV7-2 to TRBJ2-3; D remains ambiguous. The germline V and J ends were trimmed by 1 base and 5 bases, with 19 bases remaining between them. The CDR3 is 17 residues long. CDR1 and CDR2 (germline): SGHTA, FQGNSA.

There are many counts of this clonotype. The gene calls are TRBV30 and TRBJ1-1; 7 bases fit TRBD1. CDR1 is GTSNPN and CDR2 is SVGIG in the germline V gene (reference sequence). With V trimmed by 5 bases and J by 6 bases, 6 bases remained unmatched. This CDR3 has 12 amino acids. As DNA, the CDR3 is TGTGCCTGGGACAGGGTTGGCGCTGAAGCTTTCTTT. It translates to CAWDRVGAEAFF.

This clonotype was detected many times. This chain links TRBV6-2 or TRBV6-3 with TRBJ2-3, with 14 bases that match TRBD2. CDR1 and CDR2 from the germline V gene are MNHEY and SVGEGT. The CDR3 totals 15 residues. V trimming: 7 bases; J trimming: 4 bases; junction bases outside the gene matches: 4. Here the CDR3 reads CASKGTSGRPDTQYF. The CDR3 nucleotides are TGTGCCAGCAAGGGGACTAGCGGGAGACCAGATACGCAGTATTTT.

This clonotype was counted a single time. V is TRBV30 and J is TRBJ2-7; D is undetermined. Trimming removed 2 bases at V and 5 bases at J, with 13 bases between. CDR3 size: 13 residues. Germline CDR1 GTSNPN, CDR2 SVGIG (reference sequence). CDR3 region: CAWSYPIGHEQYF. In DNA, the CDR3 is TGTGCCTGGAGTTACCCGATAGGGCACGAGCAGTACTTC.

This clonotype was counted many times. This sequence joins TRBV4-3 and TRBJ2-3; D unresolved. Trimming took 6 bases from V and 5 from J, leaving 15 bases between them. Germline CDR1 LGHNA, CDR2 YSLEER. The CDR3 sequence is 14 residues long. DNA for the CDR3: TGCGCCAGCAGTGACGAGGCGGATATAGATACGCAGTATTTT. The encoded protein is CASSDEADIDTQYF.

This clonotype has just a few counts. V gene TRBV11-2 combines with J gene TRBJ2-1; weak D call: TRBD2 (5 bases). The CDR3 totals 16 residues. V was clipped by 2 bases and J by 4 bases, with 15 bases between them. Looked up from germline, CDR1 is SGHAT and CDR2 is FQNNGV. Here the CDR3 DNA reads TGTGCCAGCAGCTTAATGGATCAGGACTCATACAATGAGCAGTTCTTC. It translates to CASSLMDQDSYNEQFF.

As to this clonotype: A much larger clone lies one base from this, so it may be a read error. V is TRBV11-3 and J is TRBJ2-1, with a possible D match to TRBD2 (6 bases). The CDR3 spans 15 residues. Germline V lookup: CDR1 SGHNT, CDR2 YENEEA. Trimming cost V 4 bases and J 7 bases, with 17 bases left between them. The CDR3 spells CASSSSRRAGNEQFF. In DNA, the CDR3 is TGTGCCAGCAGCTCTAGCAGGAGGGCCGGGAATGAGCAGTTCTTC.

This clonotype was recorded many times. The J gene is TRBJ1-1, the V gene TRBV20-1; maybe TRBD1 (5 bases). The CDR3 extends over 13 amino acids. The germline CDR1 and CDR2 sequences are DFQATT and SNEGSKA (reference sequence). The V end was cut by 6 bases, the J end by 4 bases, with 15 bases between. The chain's CDR3 is CSATQEFGTEAFF. CDR3 DNA: TGCAGTGCCACACAGGAATTTGGCACTGAAGCTTTCTTT.

This clonotype was found many times. The genes are TRBV11-2 and TRBJ2-3; 7 positions match TRBD2. CDR3 length: 13 amino acids. With 2 bases clipped from V and 5 bases from J, the junction kept 1 base outside the gene matches. The germline V gene encodes CDR1 SGHAT and CDR2 FQNNGV. Written as DNA, the CDR3 is TGTGCCAGCAGCTTAATAGCGGGAGATACGCAGTATTTT. Its protein product is CASSLIAGDTQYF.

This clonotype was seen at least ten times. The gene calls are TRBV30 and TRBJ2-3; D not certain. Germline CDR1 is GTSNPN and CDR2 is SVGIG (reference sequence). The ends were cut back, 2 bases at V and 0 bases at J, with 9 bases in the middle. There are 14 residues in the CDR3. The CDR3 sequence: CAWSWGSSTDTQYF. Here the CDR3 DNA reads TGTGCCTGGAGTTGGGGTTCTAGCACAGATACGCAGTATTTT.

For this clonotype: A read error may explain this, as a much larger clone is one base away. The chain couples TRBV12-3 or TRBV12-4 to TRBJ2-7; 8 positions agree with TRBD2. The CDR3 is 12 amino acids. V dropped 7 bases and J dropped 6; count of bases not matched to a gene: 5. CDR3 DNA: TGTGCCAGCAACGGGGGGGGGACCGAGCAGTACTTC. It translates to CASNGGGTEQYF.

This clonotype was counted at least ten times. The V gene is TRBV4-1, the J gene TRBJ2-5; D call uncertain. The CDR3 consists of 14 residues. Per the germline V gene, CDR1 is MGHRA and CDR2 is YSYEKL. Trimming took off 3 bases at V and 2 bases at J, with 10 bases between the two ends. In DNA, the CDR3 is TGCGCCAGCAGCCACTTCCCGGAGCAAGAGACCCAGTACTTC. Translation: CASSHFPEQETQYF.

This clonotype has ten or more counts. The chain uses TRBV3-1 and TRBJ1-5; no clear D gene. CDR3 length: 15 amino acids. Between the trimmed V and J ends, which lost 1 base and 4 bases, there was a span of 11 bases. Germline CDR1 LGHDT, CDR2 YNNKEL (reference sequence). CDR3 DNA: TGTGCCAGCAGCCAAGGTCGACATCTAAATCAGCCCCAGCATTTT. This sequence encodes CASSQGRHLNQPQHF.

This clonotype has at least ten counts. CDR3 DNA sequence: TGTGCCAGCAGTTTGGGGATGAACACTGAAGCTTTCTTT. Translated, it gives CASSLGMNTEAFF. The genes are TRBV27 and TRBJ1-1; D is unresolved. The CDR3 totals 13 residues. Trimming left V 3 bases short and J 0 bases short, with 5 bases between. Germline V gene sequence: CDR1 MNHEY, CDR2 SMNVEV (reference sequence).

The sample holds a few counts of this clonotype. This rearrangement joins TRBV7-9 to TRBJ2-6; D uncertain. Per the germline V gene, CDR1 is SEHNR and CDR2 is FQNEAQ (reference sequence). The CDR3 covers 16 residues. Trimming stripped 4 bases from V and 0 bases from J, with 10 bases between. This CDR3 is CASSSGRISGANVLTF. CDR3 sequence (DNA): TGTGCCAGCAGCTCCGGACGGATCTCTGGGGCCAACGTCCTGACTTTC.

This clonotype was recorded many times. This chain connects TRBV7-6 to TRBJ2-3; D uncertain. Per the germline V gene, CDR1 is SGHVS and CDR2 is FNYEAQ. The CDR3 is 13 residues long. The ends were cut back, 5 bases at V and 2 bases at J, with 8 bases in the middle. Here the CDR3 DNA reads TGTGCCAGCAGCGATCGTAACACAGATACGCAGTATTTT. Translation gives CASSDRNTDTQYF. The variable domain in full, completed from reference TRBV7-6 and TRBJ2-3, reads GAGVSQSPRYKVTKRGQDVALRCDPISGHVSLYWYRQALGQGPEFLTYFNYEAQQDKSGLPNDRFSAERPEGSISTLTIQRTEQRDSAMYRCASSDRNTDTQYFGPGTRLTVL.

Ten or more counts support this clonotype. The chain is built from TRBV27 and TRBJ2-7; 9 bases fit TRBD2. The CDR3 sequence is 16 residues long. The ends lost 5 bases at V and 3 bases at J; junction bases unmatched: 11. CDR1 MNHEY and CDR2 SMNVEV come from the germline V gene (reference sequence). This CDR3 is CASSPLRLAEDYEQYF. The CDR3 DNA is TGTGCCAGCAGTCCACTAAGACTAGCGGAGGACTACGAGCAGTACTTC.

Many counts were recorded for this clonotype. The chain recombines TRBV28 with TRBJ1-1; perhaps TRBD1 as D (6 bases). Germline-derived CDR1 and CDR2 are MDHEN and SYDVKM. Trimming took off 6 bases at V and 0 bases at J, with 14 bases between the two ends. The CDR3 has 15 residues. DNA of the CDR3: TGTGCCAGCAGAGGAAGACAGGCGATGAACACTGAAGCTTTCTTT. It specifies CASRGRQAMNTEAFF. The full variable domain, its missing parts supplied by reference TRBV28 and TRBJ1-1, is DVKVTQSSRYLVKRTGEKVFLECVQDMDHENMFWYRQDPGLGLRLIYFSYDVKMKEKGDIPEGYSVSREKKERFSLILESASTNQTSMYLCASRGRQAMNTEAFFGQGTRLTVV.

This clonotype was counted ten times or more. The CDR3 here is CASSLALGAGELFF. The CDR3 nucleotides are TGTGCCAGCAGCTTAGCGCTGGGCGCCGGGGAGCTGTTTTTT. The V and J genes are TRBV7-9 and TRBJ2-2; D is ambiguous. V dropped 0 bases and J dropped 6 bases, with 8 bases sitting between them. This CDR3 spans 14 amino acids. CDR1 is SEHNR, CDR2 FQNEAQ, per germline (reference sequence).

The rearrangement joins TRBV25-1 to TRBJ2-7; 12 bases agree with TRBD1. V was clipped by 4 bases and J by 5 bases; unmatched bases: 6. CDR3 size: 15 residues. Germline assignment: CDR1 MGHDK and CDR2 SYGVNS. CDR3 sequence: CASSGWDRGPHEQYF. The CDR3 DNA reads TGTGCCAGCAGTGGTTGGGACAGGGGGCCCCACGAGCAGTACTTC.

Details on this clonotype: Given a much more abundant clone one base away, this may be a read error. No conserved phenylalanine or tryptophan ends this CDR3, so it is likely a read error. This chain connects TRBV28 to TRBJ2-7, with D unclear. The CDR3 spans 14 residues. The germline CDR1 and CDR2 sequences are MDHEN and SYDVKM. Between the trimmed V and J ends, which lost 3 bases and 2 bases, there was a span of 11 bases. CDR3 sequence reads: CASSLWAGTYEQYL. As DNA, the CDR3 is TGTGCCAGCAGTTTGTGGGCAGGCACCTACGAGCAGTACCTC.